The clone carrying this T cell receptor (beta chain) occurred many times. Its antigen is unknown. This entry comes from a study of CD8 T cells in ankylosing spondylitis. Whole-study results and caveats: Among TCR beta sequences, a motif of several highly homologous variants appeared characteristic of ankylosing spondylitis blood. Previously reported in reactive arthritis synovial fluid and blood were some of the motif variants. It was reported that disease-linked clones were significantly enriched in matched ankylosing spondylitis synovial fluid.

V gave up 2 bases and J gave up 8 bases; unmatched junction bases: 11. The length of the CDR3 is 16 residues. CDR1 and CDR2 (germline): DFQATT, SNEGSKA (reference sequence). Generation of TCR beta libraries employed quantitative 5'-RACE incorporating molecular barcodes. TCRdb recomputed calls from the 5' RACE reads with MiXCR, one row per CDR3 protein. This table has 200,000 to 300,000 distinct CDR3 sequences, 10% appearing once. Sequencing was performed on blood, either unsorted or a sorted T cell fraction (not recorded which). The genes are TRBV20-1 and TRBJ2-1; 11 bases are shared with TRBD2. The receptor comes from a male donor with ankylosing spondylitis or in good health (not recorded which). CDR3 sequence (DNA): TGCAGTGCTAGACCTCTGACTAGCGGGACGGTGGATGAGCAGTTCTTC. This encodes CSARPLTSGTVDEQFF.